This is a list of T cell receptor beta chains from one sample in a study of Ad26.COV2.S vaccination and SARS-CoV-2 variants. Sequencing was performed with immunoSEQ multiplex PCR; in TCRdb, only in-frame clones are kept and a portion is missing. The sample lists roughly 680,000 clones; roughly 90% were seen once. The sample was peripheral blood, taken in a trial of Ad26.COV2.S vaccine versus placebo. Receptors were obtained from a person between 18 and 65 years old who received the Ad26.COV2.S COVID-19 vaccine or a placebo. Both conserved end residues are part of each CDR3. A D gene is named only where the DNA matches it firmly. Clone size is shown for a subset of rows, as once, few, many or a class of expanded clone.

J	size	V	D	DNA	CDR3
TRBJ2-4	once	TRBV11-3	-	TGTGCCAGCAGCTCAGACAATAAAAACATTCAGTACTTC	CASSSDNKNIQYF
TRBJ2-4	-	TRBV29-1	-	TGCAGCGTCAGGGGACTAGCCAAAAACATTCAGTACTTC	CSVRGLAKNIQYF
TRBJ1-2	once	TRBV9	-	TGTGCCAGCAGCGTAACTGGGAACTATGGCTACACCTTC	CASSVTGNYGYTF
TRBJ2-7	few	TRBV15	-	TGTGCCACCAGCAGAGGGGGGGACACCTTCGTGCAGTACTTC	CATSRGGDTFVQYF
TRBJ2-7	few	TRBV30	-	TGTGCCTGGAGTGTCGGAGGGACCAGCTCCTACGAGCAGTACTTC	CAWSVGGTSSYEQYF
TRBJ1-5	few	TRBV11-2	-	TGTGCCAGCAGCTTAGGGGGATATAGCAATCAGCCCCAGCATTTT	CASSLGGYSNQPQHF
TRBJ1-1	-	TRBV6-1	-	TGTGCCAGCAGTGAAGGGGGGGGGAGGACTGAAGCTTTCTTT	CASSEGGGRTEAFF
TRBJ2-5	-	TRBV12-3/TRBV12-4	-	TGTGCCAGCAGTTTTCTTCAGCAAGAGACCCAGTACTTC	CASSFLQQETQYF
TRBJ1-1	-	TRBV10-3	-	TGTGCCAGCGACGACGGGAACACTGAAGCTTTCTTT	CASDDGNTEAFF
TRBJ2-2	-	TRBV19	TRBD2	TGTGCCAGTAGTAGCCTGCGGGAGGTTTACACCGGGGAGCTGTTTTTT	CASSSLREVYTGELFF
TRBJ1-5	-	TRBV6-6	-	TGTGCCAGCAGTTCTGGTCGGACGGATCGGCCCCAGCATTTT	CASSSGRTDRPQHF
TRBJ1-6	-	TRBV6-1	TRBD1	TGTGCCAGCAGTGACTACAGGGGAAGATATAATTCACCCCTCCACTTT	CASSDYRGRYNSPLHF
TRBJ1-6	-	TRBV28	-	TGTGCCAGCAGTCCCCGGACTCTGCCCCTCCACTTT	CASSPRTLPLHF
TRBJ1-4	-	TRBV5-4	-	TGTGCCAGCAGCCGGGGGGCAACTAATGAAAAACTGTTTTTT	CASSRGATNEKLFF
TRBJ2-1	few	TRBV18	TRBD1	TGTGCCAGCTCACCGCACAGGGGGCCTGGCGATGAGCAGTTCTTC	CASSPHRGPGDEQFF
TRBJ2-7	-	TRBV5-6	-	TGTGCCAGCAGCTTAGGTTACGAGCAGTACTTC	CASSLGYEQYF
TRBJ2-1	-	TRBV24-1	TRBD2	TGTGCCACCCAGCGGGAGGGCTATTACAATGAGCAGTTCTTC	CATQREGYYNEQFF
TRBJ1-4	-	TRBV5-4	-	TGTGCCAGCAGCCGAACGTTTGGTCGGGCCGCTGGCGAAAAACTGTTTTTT	CASSRTFGRAAGEKLFF
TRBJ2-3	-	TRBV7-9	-	TGTGCCAGCAGTCCGACGGTAGGGGGGTCTGATACGCAGTATTTT	CASSPTVGGSDTQYF
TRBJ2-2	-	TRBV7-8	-	TGTGCCAGCCGAGAATGGAGGGGGCTCGACACCGGGGAGCTGTTTTTT	CASREWRGLDTGELFF
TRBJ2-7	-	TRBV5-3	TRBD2	TGTGCCAGAAGCTTGCGGGGTGGTAGCGGGAGTGGGGAGCAGTACTTC	CARSLRGGSGSGEQYF
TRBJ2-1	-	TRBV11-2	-	TGTGCCAGCAGCTTAGAAGGTACCACGGGGCAGTTCTTC	CASSLEGTTGQFF
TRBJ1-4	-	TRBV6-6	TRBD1	TGTGCCAGCAGTCCGGGGACAGTTGAAAAACTGTTTTTT	CASSPGTVEKLFF
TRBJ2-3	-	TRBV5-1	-	TGCGCCAGCAGCTTGATACAGAGCACAGATACGCAGTATTTT	CASSLIQSTDTQYF
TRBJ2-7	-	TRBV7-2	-	TGTGCCAGCAGCTTAGCTCCAGGGTCTGGATACGAGCAGTACTTC	CASSLAPGSGYEQYF
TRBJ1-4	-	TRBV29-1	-	TGCAGCGTTGAGGGGGTCCGAGGAAAACTGTTTTTT	CSVEGVRGKLFF
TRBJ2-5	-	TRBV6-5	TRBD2	TGTGCCAGCAGTTACCCAGGGACTAGCGGCCAAGAGACCCAGTACTTC	CASSYPGTSGQETQYF
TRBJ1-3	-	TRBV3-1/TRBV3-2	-	TGTGCCAGCAGCCAAGATCCAGGACGGATCTCTGGAAACACCATATATTTT	CASSQDPGRISGNTIYF
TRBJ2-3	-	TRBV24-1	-	TGTGCCACCAGTGACGACCCCGCAGATACGCAGTATTTT	CATSDDPADTQYF
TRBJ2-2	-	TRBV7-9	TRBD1	TGTGCCAGCAGCTTCCAGGGGGCGACCGGGGAGCTGTTTTTT	CASSFQGATGELFF
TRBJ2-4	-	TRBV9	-	TGTGCCAGCAGCCCCCGGGTAGGTGGAGGAAACATTCAGTACTTC	CASSPRVGGGNIQYF
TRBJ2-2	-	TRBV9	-	TGTGCCAGCAGCGTCTTGGGTAACACCGGGGAGCTGTTTTTT	CASSVLGNTGELFF
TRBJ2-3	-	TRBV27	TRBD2	TGTGCCAGCAGTTTGCTAGCGGGGGCCGGAGATACGCAGTATTTT	CASSLLAGAGDTQYF
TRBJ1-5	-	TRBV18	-	TGTGCCAGCTCACCACCCGGGAGCAATCAGCCCCAGCATTTT	CASSPPGSNQPQHF
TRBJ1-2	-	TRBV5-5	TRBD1	TGTGCCAGCAGCTTCCGGGACAGTGGAGGCTACACCTTC	CASSFRDSGGYTF
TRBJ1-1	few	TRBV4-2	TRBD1	TGTGCCAGCAGCCAAGTAGACAGGGGAATTGAAGCTTTCTTT	CASSQVDRGIEAFF
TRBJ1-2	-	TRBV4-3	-	TGCGCCAGCAGCCGATACGGGACGACCCAAAACTATGGCTACACCTTC	CASSRYGTTQNYGYTF
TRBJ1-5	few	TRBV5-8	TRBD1	TGTGCCAGCAGTCCTGACAGGGCTCGTCAGCCCCAGCATTTT	CASSPDRARQPQHF
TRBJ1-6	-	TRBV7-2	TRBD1	TGTGCCAGCAGTATACAGGGGGGGCGATCACCCCTCCACTTT	CASSIQGGRSPLHF